This TCR beta chain was observed in a study of cytomegalovirus exposure and HLA in healthy donors. Study results and limitations: Highest at DRB1 and lowest at HLA-C, TCR association rates differed among HLA loci in a later analysis. The Asian-associated ancestry cluster reportedly had fewer N-insertions than the approximately 700-donor mean in a later analysis. Some V segments, TRBV6-2 and TRBV6-3 among them, were indistinguishable and were therefore excluded.

The CDR3 extends over 17 amino acids. Germline V CDR1 and CDR2: KGHSH, LQKENI. Trimming shortened V by 6 bases and J by 0 bases, and 15 bases separated the two germline ends. The PCR employed 60 Vbeta primers together with 13 Jbeta primers. Generated by immunoSEQ multiplex PCR, the TCRdb table keeps only in-frame clones and is missing some. The sample holds 95,000 to 120,000 clones, over 55% seen once. About this clone: The antigen remains undetermined.

Sequencing input: PBMCs. The source of this sequence is a man aged 18 to 30 in good health and CMV-seropositive. This chain links TRBV18 with TRBJ2-6; weak D call: TRBD2 (5 bases). Written as DNA, the CDR3 is TGTGCCAGCTCCCCCGGAGGACCGTACTCTGGGGCCAACGTCCTGACTTTC. Protein product: CASSPGGPYSGANVLTF.